The subject of this entry is one TCR beta chain. The assay was immunoSEQ multiplex PCR, and TCRdb's table has in-frame clones only and misses some. Of a few million clones in the sample, 95% were seen once. Germline values: CDR1 GTSNPN, CDR2 SVGIG (reference sequence). Trimming left V 1 base short and J 0 bases short, with 10 bases between. The CDR3 has 14 amino acids. The data were obtained in a study of shared clonotypes between healthy human individuals. The gene calls are TRBV30 and TRBJ2-7, with D hard to call. Sequencing was done on a sample of naive CD4+ T cells sorted from blood. This sample's subset: CD45RA+ positively selected. This TCR was recovered from a man aged 18 to 30 in good health. The DNA for the CDR3 is TGTGCCTGGAGTGGGCAGCAACTCTCCTACGAGCAGTACTTC. It encodes CAWSGQQLSYEQYF. The full variable domain, completed using reference TRBV30 and TRBJ2-7, is SQTIHQWPATLVQPVGSPLSLECTVEGTSNPNLYWYRQAAGRGLQLLFYSVGIGQISSEVPQNLSASRPQDRQFILSSKKLLLSDSGFYLCAWSGQQLSYEQYFGPGTRLTVT.